The next 5 T cell receptor beta chains were all read from a single sample in a study of immune reconstitution after stem cell transplant in scleroderma. TCRdb passed the RT-PCR reads through MiXCR, listing each CDR3 protein once. The sample gives 6,000 or so distinct CDR3 sequences, under 8.5% of which show up once; about 9.4% is in the top ten. The sample was taken before or after autologous hematopoietic stem cell transplantation (not recorded which). The receptors come from a male donor with systemic sclerosis.

This clonotype was seen more than once but under ten times. The chain links TRBV7-8 to TRBJ1-1; 8 bases fit TRBD1. The V gene end was trimmed by 1 base and the J gene end by 1 base; junction bases not matched to a gene: 11. Germline V gene data show CDR1 as SGHVS and CDR2 as FQNEAQ. The CDR3 spans 18 residues. CDR3 sequence reads: CASSLGVGAGGANTEAFF. The CDR3 DNA follows: TGTGCCAGCAGCTTAGGGGTAGGGGCAGGGGGCGCGAACACTGAAGCTTTCTTT.

This clonotype was seen more than once but under ten times. CDR3 bases: TGTGCCATCAGTGAAACCGGGACGGTAACTGAAGCTTTCTTT. It translates to CAISETGTVTEAFF. The V call is TRBV10-3, the J call TRBJ1-1, with a tentative D call TRBD1 (5 bases). Deletions cut 3 bases from V and 5 bases from J, with 13 bases between. Germline loops: CDR1 ENHRY, CDR2 SYGVKD. The length of the CDR3 is 14 residues.

This clonotype has just a few counts. CDR3 sequence: CASSSATQTYEQYF. In nucleotides, the CDR3 is TGTGCCAGCAGTTCCGCGACTCAAACCTACGAGCAGTACTTC. The chain is built from TRBV27 and TRBJ2-7; unclear D gene. This CDR3 spans 14 amino acids. In germline, CDR1 is MNHEY, CDR2 SMNVEV (reference sequence). V lost 4 bases and J 2 bases, leaving 12 bases between the germline ends.

By share of the sample, this clonotype is medium-sized. This chain joins TRBV5-1 and TRBJ2-1; 8 bases fit TRBD2. Germline lookup yields CDR1 SGHRS and CDR2 YFSETQ. This CDR3 is built from 16 residues. Trimming removed 4 bases from V and 4 bases from J; junction bases left unmatched: 10. The CDR3 coding sequence is TGCGCCAGCAGCCCAAGGGCGCGGGGGGAATACAATGAGCAGTTCTTC. It is translated as CASSPRARGEYNEQFF.

In the case of this clonotype: An end of the junction does not agree with germline; a read error may underlie this. This sequence joins TRBV7-8 and TRBJ1-1, with 9 nucleotides matching TRBD1. From germline, CDR1 is SGHVS and CDR2 FQNEAQ. CDR3 length: 17 residues. CDR3 amino acids: CASSLTGQGHGDTEAFF. The CDR3 nucleotides are TGTGCCAGCAGCTTAACGGGACAGGGTCACGGGGACACTGAAGCTTTTTTT. Full variable domain (outside the CDR3, taken from reference TRBV7-8 and TRBJ1-1): GAGVSQSPRYKVAKRGQDVALRCDPISGHVSLFWYQQALGQGPEFLTYFQNEAQLDKSGLPSDRFFAERPEGSVSTLKIQRTQQEDSAVYLCASSLTGQGHGDTEAFFGQGTRLTVV.